Below, 10 T cell receptor beta chains from the same sample are listed, as sequenced in a study of blood T cell repertoires in COVID-19. TCRdb keeps only in-frame clones here, not all; method: immunoSEQ multiplex PCR. This table holds approximately 300,000 clones, 80% to 95% found once. The sequenced material came from PBMCs or T cells enriched from blood (not recorded which). These receptors were collected from a woman in her twenties or thirties who had recovered from COVID-19.

The rearrangement links TRBV7-9 to TRBJ2-7; the D is unclear. The V end lost 5 bases, the J end lost 3 bases, and 14 bases lay between the germline ends. In germline, CDR1 is SEHNR, CDR2 FQNEAQ (reference sequence). CDR3 length: 14 amino acids. Here the CDR3 reads CASSPRRTDYEQYF. CDR3 DNA: TGTGCCAGCAGCCCCCGTCGAACTGACTACGAGCAGTACTTC.

The chain carries TRBV27 and TRBJ1-1; D remains ambiguous. This CDR3 is 14 amino acids long. The germline V and J ends were trimmed by 3 bases and 5 bases, with 13 bases remaining between them. In germline, CDR1 is MNHEY, CDR2 SMNVEV (reference sequence). The CDR3 DNA is TGTGCCAGCAGTTTTAGGACGGCGGGGACTGAAGCTTTCTTT. Translated, it gives CASSFRTAGTEAFF.

The table lists this clone with a count of one. The V gene is TRBV28, the J gene TRBJ1-1; no definite D call. Germline values: CDR1 MDHEN, CDR2 SYDVKM. Between the trimmed V and J ends, which lost 3 bases and 3 bases, there was a span of 8 bases. The CDR3 totals 13 residues. The DNA of the CDR3 is TGTGCCAGCAGTTTTCGCACATACACTGAAGCTTTCTTT. As protein: CASSFRTYTEAFF.

The genes are TRBV28 and TRBJ2-3; TRBD1 might be the D (6 bases). Germline V lookup: CDR1 MDHEN, CDR2 SYDVKM. This CDR3 has 12 residues. The germline V and J ends were trimmed by 7 bases and 2 bases, with 7 bases remaining between them. The CDR3 nucleotides read TGTGCCAGCACAGGGGCCACAGATACGCAGTATTTT. Encoded protein: CASTGATDTQYF.

As DNA, the CDR3 is TGTGCCAGTAGTCTCGAACAGCTCAACACCGGGGAGCTGTTTTTT. Amino acid sequence: CASSLEQLNTGELFF. The chain employs TRBV19 and TRBJ2-2; D unclear. The length of the CDR3 is 15 residues. Trimming removed 5 bases at V and 2 bases at J, with 12 bases between. The germline V gene encodes CDR1 LNHDA and CDR2 SQIVND (reference sequence).

CDR3 coding DNA: TGTGCCAGCAGTTTAGGCGGGACAGGGTCCACTGAAGCTTTCTTT. Amino acids: CASSLGGTGSTEAFF. The chain combines TRBV27 with TRBJ1-1, with 9 positions matching TRBD1. V was pared by 2 bases and J by 4 bases, with 5 bases of the junction left unmatched. CDR3 size: 15 residues. From germline, CDR1 is MNHEY and CDR2 SMNVEV (reference sequence).

The genes are TRBV28 and TRBJ1-1; 9 bases are shared with TRBD1. CDR3 length: 17 amino acids. Trimming took 6 bases from V and 4 from J; bases not matched to a gene: 15. Germline V gene data show CDR1 as MDHEN and CDR2 as SYDVKM. In nucleotides, the CDR3 is TGTGCCAGCAGCGCTCCCGGGACAGGGCGTTTGGGCACTGAAGCTTTCTTT. Protein sequence: CASSAPGTGRLGTEAFF.

V gene TRBV19 combines with J gene TRBJ1-1; a possible D gene is TRBD1 (6 bases). Germline lookup yields CDR1 LNHDA and CDR2 SQIVND (reference sequence). This CDR3 contains 11 residues. With 7 bases removed from V and 11 bases from J, the gap between germline ends came to 14 bases. CDR3 DNA: TGTGCCAGTACCGTCGGGGGGCGGGCTTTCTTT. This gives the protein CASTVGGRAFF.

The chain uses TRBV29-1 and TRBJ1-2; 7 bases are a match to TRBD1. The CDR3 covers 12 residues. The germline CDR1 and CDR2 sequences are SQVTM and ANQGSEA. Unmatched junction bases numbered 3, after V lost 6 bases and J lost 2 bases. The CDR3 bases are TGCAGCGTCGAGGACAGGAACTATGGCTACACCTTC. This translates into CSVEDRNYGYTF.

The chain employs TRBV10-2 and TRBJ1-6; 10 bases agree with TRBD1. Germline CDR1 reads WSHSY; CDR2 reads SAAADI. The CDR3 is 15 amino acids. V was pared by 1 base and J by 9 bases, with 3 bases of the junction left unmatched. CDR3 bases: TGCGCCAGCAGTGAGTTGGGACAGGGGTCTTCACCCCTCCACTTT. Amino acids: CASSELGQGSSPLHF.